One T cell receptor beta chain is described in this entry. What it recognizes is unknown. The sample originates from a study of T cell responses to AZD1222 COVID-19 vaccine. About the study: The study pooled second doses at about 4 or about 12 weeks. Study results and limitations: It was only a handful of AZD1222 recipients who were seropositive at baseline. Among the donors, most were white British and more were female, and clonal diversity was possibly underestimated.

Using immunoSEQ multiplex PCR, the repertoire was profiled, and TCRdb retains in-frame clones only, with some absent. The data show more than 35,000 clones, about 83% seen once. V was trimmed by 4 bases and J by 8 bases, leaving 10 bases between them. Germline V gives CDR1 KGHDR, CDR2 SFDVKD. The CDR3 loop spans 13 amino acids. The J gene is TRBJ2-2, the V gene TRBV24-1; no definite D call. The sequence came from an adult in good health. This specimen consisted of peripheral blood, obtained on day 0 of AZD1222 vaccination. DNA of the CDR3: TGTGCCACCAGTGACCAGATCGCAGGGGAGCTGTTTTTT. Protein: CATSDQIAGELFF.